Below, 15 T cell receptor beta chains from the same sample are listed, as sequenced in a study of technical replicates of blood from a handful of donors. The method was immunoSEQ multiplex PCR; TCRdb's version includes in-frame clones alone and lacks a portion of them. The repertoire holds around 60,000 clones, with 85% to 95% as singletons. The sample consisted of PBMCs. The receptors stem from a human donor in good health. Some clones in this sample may be carry-over from other donors' samples.

The chain joins TRBV4-1 to TRBJ1-4; D is perhaps TRBD1 (5 bases). V gave up 1 base and J gave up 10 bases, with 19 bases separating them. Germline CDR1 and CDR2: MGHRA and YSYEKL. This CDR3 is 16 amino acids long. The chain's CDR3 is CASSQGDGAPGGKLFF. The CDR3 DNA is TGCGCCAGCAGCCAAGGGGACGGTGCTCCGGGAGGAAAACTGTTTTTT.

The chain is built from TRBV28 and TRBJ2-7; 8 bases are shared with TRBD2. The CDR3 is 15 residues long. V shed 6 bases, J shed 4 bases, and the junction held 11 bases outside the gene matches. CDR1 and CDR2 from the germline V gene are MDHEN and SYDVKM. The chain's CDR3 is CASRISTSASYEQYF. The CDR3, as DNA: TGTGCCAGCAGAATCTCGACTAGCGCGTCGTACGAGCAGTACTTC. Looking up the rest from reference TRBV28 and TRBJ2-7 gives the full variable domain: DVKVTQSSRYLVKRTGEKVFLECVQDMDHENMFWYRQDPGLGLRLIYFSYDVKMKEKGDIPEGYSVSREKKERFSLILESASTNQTSMYLCASRISTSASYEQYFGPGTRLTVT.

The chain has TRBV2 and TRBJ1-1; D uncertain. This CDR3 region has 14 residues. V was cut by 6 bases and J by 5 bases, with 16 bases left in between. Germline V CDR1 and CDR2: SNHLY, FYNNEI. The CDR3: CASSPPLFGTEAFF. The CDR3 region has the DNA TGTGCCAGCAGCCCCCCCCTATTCGGGACTGAAGCTTTCTTT. Full variable domain (missing parts from reference TRBV2 and TRBJ1-1): EPEVTQTPSHQVTQMGQEVILRCVPISNHLYFYWYRQILGQKVEFLVSFYNNEISEKSEIFDDQFSVERPDGSNFTLKIRSTKLEDSAMYFCASSPPLFGTEAFFGQGTRLTVV.

CDR3 nucleotide sequence: TGTGCCAGTAGCAAAGGACAGGGGATGGGGAACACTGAAGCTTTCTTT. It translates to CASSKGQGMGNTEAFF. V and J are TRBV19 and TRBJ1-1, with TRBD1 identical over 9 bases. CDR1 is LNHDA, CDR2 SQIVND, per germline (reference sequence). This CDR3 comprises 16 residues. Unmatched junction bases numbered 9, after V lost 6 bases and J lost 1 base.

CDR3 sequence reads: CASSQGQGAGYGYTF. CDR3 coding DNA: TGTGCCAGCAGCCAAGGACAGGGGGCGGGCTATGGCTACACCTTC. The chain is built from TRBV4-2 and TRBJ1-2; the match to TRBD1 covers 10 bases. Looked up from germline, CDR1 is LGHNA and CDR2 is YNFKEQ. The CDR3 sequence is 15 residues long. V lost 1 base and J lost 4; bases outside the gene matches: 3.

The genes are TRBV10-3 and TRBJ1-1; D call uncertain. The CDR3 contains 15 residues. Germline V CDR1 and CDR2: ENHRY, SYGVKD. Trimming stripped 3 bases from V and 4 bases from J, with 15 bases between. CDR3 region: CAISDQQPLGTEAFF. DNA for the CDR3: TGTGCCATCAGTGATCAACAGCCCTTGGGCACTGAAGCTTTCTTT.

The J gene is TRBJ2-2, the V gene TRBV6-5; 10 bases align to TRBD1. Germline CDR1 is MNHEY and CDR2 is SVGAGI. The length of the CDR3 is 15 residues. The J segment lost 4 bases and the V segment lost 6 bases, leaving 5 bases of the junction unmatched. This CDR3 is CASSLGQGVTGELFF. The CDR3 bases are TGTGCCAGCAGCCTTGGACAGGGGGTCACCGGGGAGCTGTTTTTT.

The rearrangement joins TRBV9 to TRBJ1-1, with 8 bases lining up with TRBD1. Trimming cost V 3 bases and J 1 base; bases outside gene matches: 5. The CDR3 consists of 15 residues. The germline gives CDR1 SGDLS, CDR2 YYNGEE. This chain's CDR3 is CASSDYRGGNTEAFF. The DNA of the CDR3 is TGTGCCAGCAGCGACTACAGGGGGGGGAACACTGAAGCTTTCTTT.

V gene TRBV23-1 combines with J gene TRBJ1-1, with D unresolved. TRBV23-1 is sorted into the ORF group, with uncertain function. V lost 4 bases, J lost 8 bases, and 14 bases lay in between. The CDR3 contains 13 residues. CDR3 bases: TGCGCCAGCAGTCCCGGCTTAAGGGAGGAAGCTTTCTTT. Protein product: CASSPGLREEAFF.

This CDR3 is CASSQQSNTGELFF. The CDR3 DNA is TGTGCCAGCAGCCAACAGTCGAACACCGGGGAGCTGTTTTTT. The chain has TRBV14 and TRBJ2-2; D gene unclear. V lost 2 bases and J 0 bases, leaving 4 bases between the germline ends. CDR3 length: 14 amino acids. Germline values: CDR1 SGHDN, CDR2 FVKESK.

The chain links TRBV4-1 to TRBJ1-1; D possibly corresponds to TRBD1 (5 bases). The CDR3 sequence is 16 residues long. Germline V gene lookup returns CDR1 MGHRA and CDR2 YSYEKL. The V end lost 4 bases, the J end lost 3 bases, and 18 bases lay between the germline ends. The DNA of the CDR3 is TGCGCCAGCAGCCTCCCAGTACAGGTCATATACACTGAAGCTTTCTTT. It codes for CASSLPVQVIYTEAFF.

The V and J genes are TRBV27 and TRBJ1-1; D may be TRBD1 (6 bases). This CDR3 region has 16 residues. CDR1 is MNHEY, CDR2 SMNVEV, per germline (reference sequence). The germline V and J ends were trimmed by 6 bases and 1 base, with 18 bases remaining between them. The CDR3 spells CASSQPGDGGNTEAFF. For the CDR3, the DNA is TGTGCCAGCAGCCAACCAGGGGATGGGGGGAACACTGAAGCTTTCTTT.

The J gene is TRBJ1-2, the V gene TRBV30; 8 bases agree with TRBD1. Germline V gives CDR1 GTSNPN, CDR2 SVGIG (reference sequence). The ends lost 2 bases at V and 7 bases at J; junction bases unmatched: 6. The CDR3 runs to 13 residues. Here the CDR3 DNA reads TGTGCCTGGAGTATCGAGACAGGGGCTGGCTACACCTTC. This gives the protein CAWSIETGAGYTF.

The chain is built from TRBV6-5 and TRBJ1-2, with 7 bases lining up with TRBD1. The V gene's germline CDR1 is MNHEY and CDR2 SVGAGI. The CDR3 spans 16 residues. V trimming: 4 bases; J trimming: 0 bases; junction bases outside the gene matches: 8. CDR3 loop: CASSSGGTETNYGYTF. The DNA of the CDR3 is TGTGCCAGCAGTTCAGGTGGGACAGAGACTAACTATGGCTACACCTTC.

This chain uses TRBV27 with TRBJ2-4; no definite D call. Deletions cut 2 bases from V and 9 bases from J, with 11 bases between. The V gene's germline CDR1 is MNHEY and CDR2 SMNVEV (reference sequence). This CDR3 has 13 amino acids. This CDR3 reads CASSLPPFIIQYF. The CDR3 DNA is TGTGCCAGCAGTTTACCCCCTTTTATCATTCAGTACTTC.